The subject of this entry is one TCR beta chain. These data are taken from a study of blood T cells in healthy people across ages. Primers used in a second PCR of roughly 7 to 12 cycles were a sample-barcoded 5' primer and a J-beta primer mix. A template-switch adaptor that had 12 random nucleotides put a tag on each cDNA molecule. TCRdb re-derived calls from the 5' RACE reads in MiXCR, one entry per CDR3 protein. The table includes around 1,000,000 distinct CDR3 sequences, 20% to 25% detected once. Another study also made use of these data, one on T cells of mothers and their children.

Material for sequencing was blood. This receptor was taken from a girl aged 2-10 years in good health.

CDR3 sequence reads: CASSYSPGTGYKPQHF. DNA of the CDR3: TGTGCCAGCAGTTACTCCCCAGGGACAGGCTATAAGCCCCAGCATTTT. The chain combines TRBV6-6 with TRBJ1-5, with 8 nucleotides matching TRBD1. CDR3 length equals 16 residues. Germline CDR1 is MNHNY and CDR2 is SVGAGI (reference sequence). Trimming cost V 0 bases and J 8 bases; bases outside gene matches: 9.